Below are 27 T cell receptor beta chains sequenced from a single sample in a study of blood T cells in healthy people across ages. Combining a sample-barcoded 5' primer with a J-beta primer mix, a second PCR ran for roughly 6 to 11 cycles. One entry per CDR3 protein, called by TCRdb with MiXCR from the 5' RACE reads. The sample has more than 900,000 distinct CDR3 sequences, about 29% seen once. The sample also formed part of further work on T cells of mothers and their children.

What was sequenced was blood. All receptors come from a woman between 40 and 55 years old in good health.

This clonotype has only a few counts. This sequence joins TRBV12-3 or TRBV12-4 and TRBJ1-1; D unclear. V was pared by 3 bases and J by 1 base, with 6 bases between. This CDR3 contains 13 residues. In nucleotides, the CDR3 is TGTGCCAGCAGTTTTAGGCAGAACACTGAAGCTTTCTTT. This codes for CASSFRQNTEAFF.

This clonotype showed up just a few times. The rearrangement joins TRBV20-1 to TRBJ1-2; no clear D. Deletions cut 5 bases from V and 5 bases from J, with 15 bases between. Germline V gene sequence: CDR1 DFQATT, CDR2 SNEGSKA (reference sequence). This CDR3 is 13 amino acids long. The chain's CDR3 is CSAESRVSYGYTF. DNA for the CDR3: TGCAGTGCTGAAAGTCGGGTTTCATATGGCTACACCTTC.

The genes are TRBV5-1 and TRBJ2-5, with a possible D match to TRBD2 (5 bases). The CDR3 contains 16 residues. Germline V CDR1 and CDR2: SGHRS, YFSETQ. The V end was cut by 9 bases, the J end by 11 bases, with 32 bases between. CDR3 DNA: TGCGCCACCCAGAAGACTACGGGTGGGTCCTACAATGAGCAGTACTTC. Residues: CATQKTTGGSYNEQYF. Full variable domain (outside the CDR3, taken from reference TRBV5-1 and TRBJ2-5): KAGVTQTPRYLIKTRGQQVTLSCSPISGHRSVSWYQQTPGQGLQFLFEYFSETQRNKGNFPGRFSGRQFSNSRSEMNVSTLELGDSALYLCATQKTTGGSYNEQYFGPGTRLLVL.

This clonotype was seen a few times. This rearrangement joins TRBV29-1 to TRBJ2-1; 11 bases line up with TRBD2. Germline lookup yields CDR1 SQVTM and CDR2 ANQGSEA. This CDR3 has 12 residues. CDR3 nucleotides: TGCGGAGGGACTAGCGGTGACAATGAGCAGTTCTTC. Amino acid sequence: CGGTSGDNEQFF.

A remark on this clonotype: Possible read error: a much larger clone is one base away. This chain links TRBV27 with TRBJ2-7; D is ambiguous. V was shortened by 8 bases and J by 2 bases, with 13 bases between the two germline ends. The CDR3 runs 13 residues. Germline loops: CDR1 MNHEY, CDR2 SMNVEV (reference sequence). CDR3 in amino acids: CASGYLDAYEQYF. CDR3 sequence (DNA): TGTGCCAGCGGTTACCTGGACGCCTACGAGCAGTACTTC.

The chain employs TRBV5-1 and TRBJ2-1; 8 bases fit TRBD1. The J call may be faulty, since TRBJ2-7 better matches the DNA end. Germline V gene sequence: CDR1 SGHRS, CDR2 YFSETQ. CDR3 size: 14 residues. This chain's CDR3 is CASSAGDRLDEQYF. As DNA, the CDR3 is TGCGCCAGCAGCGCAGGGGACAGGTTGGACGAGCAGTACTTC.

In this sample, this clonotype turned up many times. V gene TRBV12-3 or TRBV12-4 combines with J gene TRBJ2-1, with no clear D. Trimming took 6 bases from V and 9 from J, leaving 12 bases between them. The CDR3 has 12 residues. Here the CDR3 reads CASSRGSGEQFF. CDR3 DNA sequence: TGTGCCAGCAGCCGAGGCTCCGGTGAGCAGTTCTTC.

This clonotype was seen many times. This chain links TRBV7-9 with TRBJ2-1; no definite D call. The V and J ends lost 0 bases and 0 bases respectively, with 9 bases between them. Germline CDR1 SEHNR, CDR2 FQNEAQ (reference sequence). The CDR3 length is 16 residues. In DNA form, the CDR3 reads TGTGCCAGCAGCTTAGCGGCGCGGAGCTCCTACAATGAGCAGTTCTTC. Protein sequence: CASSLAARSSYNEQFF. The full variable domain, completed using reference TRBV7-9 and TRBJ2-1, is DTGVSQNPRHKITKRGQNVTFRCDPISEHNRLYWYRQTLGQGPEFLTYFQNEAQLEKSRLLSDRFSAERPKGSFSTLEIQRTEQGDSAMYLCASSLAARSSYNEQFFGPGTRLTVL.

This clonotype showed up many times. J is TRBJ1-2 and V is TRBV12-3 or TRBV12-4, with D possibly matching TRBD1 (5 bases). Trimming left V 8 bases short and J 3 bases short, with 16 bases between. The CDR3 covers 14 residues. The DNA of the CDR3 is TGTGCCAGCTCGCTGGCGGGGGGTTACTATGGCTACACCTTC. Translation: CASSLAGGYYGYTF.

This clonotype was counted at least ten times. In nucleotides, the CDR3 is TGTGCCAGCAGCCGCGGGTTGGATACGCAGTATTTT. Protein product: CASSRGLDTQYF. This sequence joins TRBV7-2 and TRBJ2-3; TRBD2 is a possible D gene (5 bases). Germline CDR1 reads SGHTA; CDR2 reads FQGNSA. V lost 5 bases and J 6 bases, leaving 9 bases between the germline ends. This CDR3 has 12 amino acids.

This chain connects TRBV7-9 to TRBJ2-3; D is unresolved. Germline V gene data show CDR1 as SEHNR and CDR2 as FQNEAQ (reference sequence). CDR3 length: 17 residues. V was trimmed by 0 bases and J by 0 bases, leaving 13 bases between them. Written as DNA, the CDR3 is TGTGCCAGCAGCTTAGCTGGGCAGAGCGCTAGCACAGATACGCAGTATTTT. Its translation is CASSLAGQSASTDTQYF.

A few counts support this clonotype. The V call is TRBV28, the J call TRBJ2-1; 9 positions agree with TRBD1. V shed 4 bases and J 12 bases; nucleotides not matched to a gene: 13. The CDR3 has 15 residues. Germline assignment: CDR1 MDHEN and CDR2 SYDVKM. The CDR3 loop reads CASSSGGQGGDGQFF. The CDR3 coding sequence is TGTGCCAGCAGTTCTGGGGGACAGGGAGGCGATGGGCAGTTCTTC.

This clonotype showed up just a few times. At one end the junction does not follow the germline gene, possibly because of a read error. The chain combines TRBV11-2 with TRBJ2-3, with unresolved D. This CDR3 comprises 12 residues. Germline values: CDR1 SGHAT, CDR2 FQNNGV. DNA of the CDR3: TGTGCCTGCAGCCGCTGGTCAGATACGCAGTATTTT. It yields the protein CACSRWSDTQYF.

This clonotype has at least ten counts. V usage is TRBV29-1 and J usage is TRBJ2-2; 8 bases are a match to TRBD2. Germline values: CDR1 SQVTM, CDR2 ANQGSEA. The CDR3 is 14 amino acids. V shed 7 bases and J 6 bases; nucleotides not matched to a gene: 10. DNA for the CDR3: TGCAGCGCCACAAGGACGGGAGGGGCCGGGGAGCTGTTTTTT. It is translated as CSATRTGGAGELFF.

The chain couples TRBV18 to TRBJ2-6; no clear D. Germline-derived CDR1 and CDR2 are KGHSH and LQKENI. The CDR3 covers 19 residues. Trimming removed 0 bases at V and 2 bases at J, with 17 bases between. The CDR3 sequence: CASSPPVGSPDPGANVLTF. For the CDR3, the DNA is TGTGCCAGCTCACCACCCGTCGGTTCCCCGGACCCTGGGGCCAACGTCCTGACTTTC.

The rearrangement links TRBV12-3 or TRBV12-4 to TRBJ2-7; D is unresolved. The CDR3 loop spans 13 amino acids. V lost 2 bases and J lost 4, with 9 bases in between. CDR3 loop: CASSLQQQYEQYF. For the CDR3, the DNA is TGTGCCAGCAGTTTACAACAGCAATACGAGCAGTACTTC.

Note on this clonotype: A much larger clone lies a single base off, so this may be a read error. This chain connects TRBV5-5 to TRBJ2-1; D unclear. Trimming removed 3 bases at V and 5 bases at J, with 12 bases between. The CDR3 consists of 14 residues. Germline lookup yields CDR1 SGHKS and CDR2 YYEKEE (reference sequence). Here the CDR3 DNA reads TGTGCCAGCAGCTGGGCCGCGACGGACAATGAGCAGTTCTTC. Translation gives CASSWAATDNEQFF.

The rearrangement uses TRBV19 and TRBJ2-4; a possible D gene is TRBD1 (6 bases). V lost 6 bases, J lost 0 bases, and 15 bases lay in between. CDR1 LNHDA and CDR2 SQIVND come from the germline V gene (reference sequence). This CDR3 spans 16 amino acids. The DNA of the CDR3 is TGTGCCAGTAGCGGGACACGGAACGTAGCCAAAAACATTCAGTACTTC. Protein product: CASSGTRNVAKNIQYF.

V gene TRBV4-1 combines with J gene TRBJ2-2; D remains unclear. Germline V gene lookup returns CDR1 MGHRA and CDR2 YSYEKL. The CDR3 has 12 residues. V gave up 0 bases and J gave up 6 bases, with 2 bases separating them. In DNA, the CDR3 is TGCGCCAGCAGCCAAGACGCCGGGGAGCTGTTTTTT. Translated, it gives CASSQDAGELFF.

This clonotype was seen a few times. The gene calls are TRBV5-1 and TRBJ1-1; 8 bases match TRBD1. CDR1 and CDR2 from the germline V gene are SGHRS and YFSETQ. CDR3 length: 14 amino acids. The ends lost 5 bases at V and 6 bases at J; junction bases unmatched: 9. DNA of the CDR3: TGCGCCAGCAGGTCCCCGGACAGGGTACCTGAAGCTTTCTTT. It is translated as CASRSPDRVPEAFF.

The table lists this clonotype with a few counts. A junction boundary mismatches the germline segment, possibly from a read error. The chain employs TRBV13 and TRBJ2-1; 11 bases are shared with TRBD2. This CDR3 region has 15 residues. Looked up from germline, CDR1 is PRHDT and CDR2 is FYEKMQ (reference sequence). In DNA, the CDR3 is TGTGCCAACAGCAAACTAGCGGGGGTGAACAATGAGCAGTTCTTC. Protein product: CANSKLAGVNNEQFF.

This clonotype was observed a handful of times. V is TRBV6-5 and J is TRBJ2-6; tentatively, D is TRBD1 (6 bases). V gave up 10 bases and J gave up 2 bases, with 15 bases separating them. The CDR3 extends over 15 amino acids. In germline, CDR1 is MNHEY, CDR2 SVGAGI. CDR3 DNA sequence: TGTGCCATCAAAGCACAGGGTGCTGGGGCCAACGTCCTGACTTTC. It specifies CAIKAQGAGANVLTF.

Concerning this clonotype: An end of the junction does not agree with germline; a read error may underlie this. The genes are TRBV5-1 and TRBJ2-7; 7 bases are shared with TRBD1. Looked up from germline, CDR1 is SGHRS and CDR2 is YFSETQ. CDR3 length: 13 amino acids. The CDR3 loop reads CTSRGSGPYEQYF. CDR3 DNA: TGCACCAGCAGGGGGTCGGGTCCCTACGAGCAGTACTTC. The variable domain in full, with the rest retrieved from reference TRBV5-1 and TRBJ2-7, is KAGVTQTPRYLIKTRGQQVTLSCSPISGHRSVSWYQQTPGQGLQFLFEYFSETQRNKGNFPGRFSGRQFSNSRSEMNVSTLELGDSALYLCTSRGSGPYEQYFGPGTRLTVT.

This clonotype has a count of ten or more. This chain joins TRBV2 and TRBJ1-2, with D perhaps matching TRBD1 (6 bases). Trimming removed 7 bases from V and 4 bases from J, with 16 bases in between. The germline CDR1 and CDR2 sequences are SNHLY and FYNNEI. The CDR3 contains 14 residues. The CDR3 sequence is CASTYQAGAYGYTF. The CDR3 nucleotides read TGTGCCAGCACTTACCAAGCGGGGGCCTATGGCTACACCTTC.

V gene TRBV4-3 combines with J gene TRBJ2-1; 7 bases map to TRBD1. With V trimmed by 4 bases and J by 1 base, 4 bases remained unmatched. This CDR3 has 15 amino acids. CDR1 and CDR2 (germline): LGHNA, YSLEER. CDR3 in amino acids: CASSPGQQSYNEQFF. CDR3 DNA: TGCGCCAGCAGCCCGGGACAGCAATCCTACAATGAGCAGTTCTTC.

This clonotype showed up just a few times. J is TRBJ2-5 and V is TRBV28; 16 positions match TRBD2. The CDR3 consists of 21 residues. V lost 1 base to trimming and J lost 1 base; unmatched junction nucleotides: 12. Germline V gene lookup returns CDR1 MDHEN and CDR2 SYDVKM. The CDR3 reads CASSLSPPGTSGGASQETQYF. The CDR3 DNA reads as TGTGCCAGCAGTTTATCCCCGCCCGGGACTAGCGGGGGGGCATCCCAAGAGACCCAGTACTTC.

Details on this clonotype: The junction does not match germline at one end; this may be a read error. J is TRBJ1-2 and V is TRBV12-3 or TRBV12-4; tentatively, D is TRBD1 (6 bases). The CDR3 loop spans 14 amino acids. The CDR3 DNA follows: TGTGCCGGCAGACAACCGGGGGCCGGCTATGGCTACACCTTC. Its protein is CAGRQPGAGYGYTF.